A selection of T cell receptor beta chains follows, all from one sample in a study of T cell responses to AZD1222 COVID-19 vaccine. Assay used: immunoSEQ multiplex PCR; TCRdb lists only in-frame clones, some missing. The sample comprises around 100,000 clones, around 87% of which are singletons, and approximately 9.1% rests with the top ten. This sample comprised peripheral blood, obtained on day 0 of AZD1222 vaccination. These receptors originate from an adult in good health. Both conserved end residues are part of each CDR3. The D gene is left open where the match is weak. For some rows the clone size is stated as once, few or many, or as a class when expanded; others skip it.

J | size | D | V | CDR3 | DNA
TRBJ1-2 | . | . | TRBV5-4 | CASSLGNRPYGYTF | TGTGCCAGCAGTCTGGGGAATAGGCCCTATGGCTACACCTTC
TRBJ2-7 | . | . | TRBV20-1 | CSASSRQSFYEQYF | TGCAGTGCTAGTTCTCGACAGTCTTTCTACGAGCAGTACTTC
TRBJ1-2 | once | . | TRBV6-2/TRBV6-3 | CASSHPEGRGYTF | TGTGCCAGCAGTCATCCGGAGGGACGGGGCTACACCTTC
TRBJ2-6 | . | . | TRBV6-2/TRBV6-3 | CASSSGRTSGANVLTF | TGTGCCAGCAGTTCCGGACGGACCTCTGGGGCCAACGTCCTGACTTTC
TRBJ2-1 | . | . | TRBV11-2 | CASSLDRGQGVRIGQFF | TGTGCCAGCAGCTTAGATAGGGGACAAGGGGTCCGGATCGGGCAGTTCTTC
TRBJ2-7 | . | . | TRBV6-6 | CASSPTGRQGLSYEQYF | TGTGCCAGCAGTCCAACGGGGCGACAGGGACTGTCGTACGAGCAGTACTTC
TRBJ2-2 | once | TRBD2 | TRBV7-8 | CASSTTGTRSARELFF | TGTGCCAGCAGCACCACCGGGACTAGAAGTGCCCGGGAGCTGTTTTTT
TRBJ1-2 | . | TRBD1 | TRBV7-2 | CASSYGTEGGYTF | TGTGCCAGCAGCTATGGGACAGAGGGTGGCTACACCTTC
TRBJ1-2 | . | TRBD1 | TRBV7-9 | CASSLAGGQGAGYTF | TGTGCCAGCAGCCTCGCGGGGGGACAGGGTGCTGGCTACACCTTC
TRBJ1-1 | . | . | TRBV3-1/TRBV3-2 | CASSHGLFSEAFF | TGTGCCAGCAGCCATGGTCTTTTCTCTGAAGCTTTCTTT
TRBJ2-7 | . | TRBD1 | TRBV18 | CASSPRGQGAEEQYF | TGTGCCAGCTCACCCAGGGGTCAGGGGGCTGAGGAGCAGTACTTC
TRBJ2-5 | few | . | TRBV6-2/TRBV6-3 | CASSYFREETQYF | TGTGCCAGCAGTTACTTCCGGGAAGAGACCCAGTACTTC
TRBJ2-1 | . | . | TRBV4-2 | CASSHEGHNEQFF | TGTGCCAGCAGCCACGAGGGGCACAATGAGCAGTTCTTC
TRBJ1-2 | . | . | TRBV25-1 | CASSVPGLPNYGYTF | TGTGCCAGCAGTGTCCCGGGACTCCCTAACTATGGCTACACCTTC
TRBJ1-4 | . | TRBD1 | TRBV6-5 | CASSAGTGAIKLFF | TGTGCCAGCAGCGCCGGGACAGGGGCCATTAAACTGTTTTTT